The 18 T cell receptor beta chains given below trace back to one sample, sequenced in a study of T cell responses to AZD1222 COVID-19 vaccine. Sequenced by immunoSEQ multiplex PCR; TCRdb stores in-frame clones only, minus some. Altogether about 140,000 clones are present, approximately 93% being singletons, with the ten largest covering more than 0.9%. Sample: peripheral blood, taken 28 days after the second AZD1222 dose. All receptors come from an adult who received the AZD1222 COVID-19 vaccine.

The V and J genes are TRBV7-9 and TRBJ2-1; 12 nucleotides match TRBD2. Trimming removed 8 bases from V and 7 bases from J; junction bases left unmatched: 27. Germline lookup yields CDR1 SEHNR and CDR2 FQNEAQ (reference sequence). The CDR3 consists of 21 residues. CDR3 DNA: TGTGCCAGCGCGTGGTCCGCTGGGGAGGTCCTAGCGGGAGGGCCCCGGAATGAGCAGTTCTTC. Translated: CASAWSAGEVLAGGPRNEQFF.

The CDR3 here is CASIQSGATGYTF. The CDR3 DNA is TGTGCCAGCATTCAATCTGGGGCGACGGGCTACACCTTC. This chain links TRBV2 with TRBJ1-2; tentative D call: TRBD1 (5 bases). CDR1 is SNHLY and CDR2 is FYNNEI in the germline V gene. There are 13 residues in the CDR3. The V gene lost 7 bases and the J gene lost 8 bases, with 17 bases spanning the gap. The entire variable domain, with the rest obtained from reference TRBV2 and TRBJ1-2, is as follows: EPEVTQTPSHQVTQMGQEVILRCVPISNHLYFYWYRQILGQKVEFLVSFYNNEISEKSEIFDDQFSVERPDGSNFTLKIRSTKLEDSAMYFCASIQSGATGYTFGSGTRLTVV.

The genes are TRBV3-1 (or the pseudogene TRBV3-2) and TRBJ1-1; D is perhaps TRBD1 (5 bases). CDR1 LGHDT and CDR2 YNNKEL come from the germline V gene (reference sequence). This CDR3 contains 15 residues. V was cut by 1 base and J by 6 bases, with 15 bases left in between. The CDR3 loop reads CASSQGGFRSPEAFF. In DNA, the CDR3 is TGTGCCAGCAGCCAAGGGGGGTTCAGGAGCCCTGAAGCTTTCTTT.

This sequence joins TRBV28 and TRBJ2-7; D not resolved. Germline V lookup: CDR1 MDHEN, CDR2 SYDVKM. V was cut by 1 base and J by 0 bases, with 7 bases left in between. The CDR3 has 14 residues. CDR3 DNA: TGTGCCAGCAGTTTATCCGGTCCCTCCTACGAGCAGTACTTC. This sequence encodes CASSLSGPSYEQYF. Full variable domain (rest looked up from reference TRBV28 and TRBJ2-7): DVKVTQSSRYLVKRTGEKVFLECVQDMDHENMFWYRQDPGLGLRLIYFSYDVKMKEKGDIPEGYSVSREKKERFSLILESASTNQTSMYLCASSLSGPSYEQYFGPGTRLTVT.

The chain recombines TRBV18 with TRBJ1-3; the D is unclear. Germline V gene sequence: CDR1 KGHSH, CDR2 LQKENI. V lost 3 bases and J lost 4, with 10 bases in between. This CDR3 has 14 amino acids. For the CDR3, the DNA is TGTGCCAGCTCACCTACCGCTGAGGGAAACACCATATATTTT. Its protein product is CASSPTAEGNTIYF.

This rearrangement joins TRBV4-3 to TRBJ2-3; tentative D call: TRBD2 (6 bases). V gave up 4 bases and J gave up 8 bases, with 10 bases separating them. Germline V CDR1 and CDR2: LGHNA, YSLEER. This CDR3 spans 12 amino acids. The CDR3 DNA reads as TGCGCCAGCAGCCCAAGGCGGGGTACGCAGTATTTT. As protein: CASSPRRGTQYF.

The V gene is TRBV27, the J gene TRBJ1-4; possible D gene TRBD1, 6 bases. V lost 0 bases and J lost 7, with 9 bases in between. Germline lookup yields CDR1 MNHEY and CDR2 SMNVEV (reference sequence). There are 14 residues in the CDR3. The CDR3 DNA reads as TGTGCCAGCAGTTTATCGGGGGCGGGTGAAAAACTGTTTTTT. Amino acid sequence: CASSLSGAGEKLFF.

The chain combines TRBV27 with TRBJ2-3, with 9 bases aligning to TRBD2. With V trimmed by 4 bases and J by 0 bases, 2 bases remained unmatched. Germline V lookup: CDR1 MNHEY, CDR2 SMNVEV (reference sequence). The CDR3 has 15 residues. CDR3 in DNA: TGTGCCAGCAGTTCCACTAGCGGGAGCACAGATACGCAGTATTTT. Residues: CASSSTSGSTDTQYF.

The genes are TRBV4-2 and TRBJ2-3; D remains ambiguous. Per germline, CDR1 LGHNA and CDR2 YNFKEQ. The CDR3 runs 16 residues. V gave up 3 bases and J gave up 0 bases, with 13 bases separating them. The chain's CDR3 is CASSQHSRSSTDTQYF. The CDR3 DNA sequence: TGTGCCAGCAGCCAGCATTCTAGATCTAGCACAGATACGCAGTATTTT.

The rearrangement links TRBV5-1 to TRBJ1-6; TRBD1 is a possible D gene (6 bases). The V end was cut by 6 bases, the J end by 0 bases, with 10 bases between. Germline assignment: CDR1 SGHRS and CDR2 YFSETQ. This CDR3 region has 15 residues. The CDR3 sequence is CASTPDSSYNSPLHF. In DNA, the CDR3 is TGCGCCAGCACCCCGGACAGCTCCTATAATTCACCCCTCCACTTT.

This clone was detected only a few times. This chain links TRBV6-6 with TRBJ2-7, with 8 bases that match TRBD1. V was pared by 6 bases and J by 1 base, with 5 bases of the junction left unmatched. Germline CDR1 and CDR2: MNHNY and SVGAGI (reference sequence). There are 14 residues in the CDR3. The CDR3 nucleotides read TGTGCCAGCAGGATAGACAGGGGTTCCTACGAGCAGTACTTC. Amino acid sequence: CASRIDRGSYEQYF.

V usage is TRBV7-2 and J usage is TRBJ2-7; unclear D gene. The CDR3 consists of 14 residues. Between the trimmed V and J ends, which lost 3 bases and 3 bases, there was a span of 12 bases. Germline V gene sequence: CDR1 SGHTA, CDR2 FQGNSA. CDR3 amino acids: CASSFRFSDYEQYF. CDR3 nucleotide sequence: TGTGCCAGCAGCTTTCGATTCTCGGACTACGAGCAGTACTTC.

V is TRBV18 and J is TRBJ1-5; maybe TRBD1 (5 bases). Germline loops: CDR1 KGHSH, CDR2 LQKENI. The V end was cut by 2 bases, the J end by 1 base, with 15 bases between. CDR3 length equals 17 residues. The CDR3 DNA reads TGTGCCAGCTCACCAACTTCCGGGGCTAGGAGCAATCAGCCCCAGCATTTT. This codes for CASSPTSGARSNQPQHF.

The V gene is TRBV9, the J gene TRBJ2-1; TRBD2 is a possible D gene (5 bases). The germline V and J ends were trimmed by 3 bases and 4 bases, with 11 bases remaining between them. This CDR3 comprises 14 residues. Germline loops: CDR1 SGDLS, CDR2 YYNGEE. In nucleotides, the CDR3 is TGTGCCAGCAGCGGTAGCGTTTCTTACAATGAGCAGTTCTTC. As protein: CASSGSVSYNEQFF.

Regarding this clone: The junction does not match germline at one end; this may be a read error. This chain connects TRBV5-1 to TRBJ2-7, with 11 bases lining up with TRBD1. In germline, CDR1 is SGHRS, CDR2 YFSETQ. This CDR3 comprises 16 residues. The CDR3 DNA follows: TGCGCCAGCAGCCCGCGGGTTGGACAGGGGGCCTATGAGCAGTACTTC. Residues: CASSPRVGQGAYEQYF.

The chain carries TRBV28 and TRBJ2-7; 11 bases align to TRBD2. Germline V gives CDR1 MDHEN, CDR2 SYDVKM. The CDR3 is 20 amino acids. With 7 bases clipped from V and 1 base from J, the junction kept 21 bases outside the gene matches. The CDR3 region is CASTELGGTSGPSGSYEQYF. CDR3 sequence (DNA): TGTGCCAGCACCGAGTTGGGGGGGACTAGCGGTCCATCGGGGTCCTACGAGCAGTACTTC.

The CDR3 loop reads CASRRGGAQYF. The CDR3 DNA sequence: TGTGCCAGCAGGAGAGGAGGGGCGCAGTATTTT. The chain combines TRBV6-5 with TRBJ2-3; possibly TRBD2 for D (6 bases). Germline V gene sequence: CDR1 MNHEY, CDR2 SVGAGI. The germline V and J ends were trimmed by 6 bases and 10 bases, with 11 bases remaining between them. CDR3 size: 11 residues.

This clone came up once. The gene calls are TRBV28 and TRBJ1-3, with TRBD1 identical over 7 bases. V was pared by 4 bases and J by 4 bases, with 10 bases of the junction left unmatched. This CDR3 is built from 16 residues. CDR1 and CDR2 (germline): MDHEN, SYDVKM. CDR3 nucleotide sequence: TGTGCCAGCAGTTCGACAGGGTGGGGAGGAGGAAACACCATATATTTT. Its translation is CASSSTGWGGGNTIYF.